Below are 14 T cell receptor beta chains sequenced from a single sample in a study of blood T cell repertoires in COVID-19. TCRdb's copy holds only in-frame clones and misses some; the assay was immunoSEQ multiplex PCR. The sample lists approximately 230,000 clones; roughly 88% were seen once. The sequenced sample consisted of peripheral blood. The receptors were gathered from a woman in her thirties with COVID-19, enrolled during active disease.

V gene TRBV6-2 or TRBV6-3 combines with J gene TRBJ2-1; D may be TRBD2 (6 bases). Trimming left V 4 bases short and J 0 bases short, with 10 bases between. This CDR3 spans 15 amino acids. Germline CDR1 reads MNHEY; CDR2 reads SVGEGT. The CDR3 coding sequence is TGTGCCAGCAGTTTCTCCGGGGGCTCCTACAATGAGCAGTTCTTC. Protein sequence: CASSFSGGSYNEQFF.

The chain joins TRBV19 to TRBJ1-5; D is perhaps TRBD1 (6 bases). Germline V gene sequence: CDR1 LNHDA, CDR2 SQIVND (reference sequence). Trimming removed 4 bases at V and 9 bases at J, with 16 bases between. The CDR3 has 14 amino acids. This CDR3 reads CASSRQGLVRPQHF. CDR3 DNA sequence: TGTGCCAGTAGTAGGCAGGGGCTCGTCCGGCCCCAGCATTTT. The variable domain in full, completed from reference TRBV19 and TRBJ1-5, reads DGGITQSPKYLFRKEGQNVTLSCEQNLNHDAMYWYRQDPGQGLRLIYYSQIVNDFQKGDIAEGYSVSREKKESFPLTVTSAQKNPTAFYLCASSRQGLVRPQHFGDGTRLSIL.

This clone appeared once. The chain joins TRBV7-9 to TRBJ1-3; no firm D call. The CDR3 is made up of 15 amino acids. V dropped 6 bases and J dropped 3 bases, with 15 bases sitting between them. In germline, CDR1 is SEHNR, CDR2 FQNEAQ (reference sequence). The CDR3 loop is CASRGTFSFGNTIYF. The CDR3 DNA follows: TGTGCCAGCAGGGGCACCTTCTCATTTGGAAACACCATATATTTT.

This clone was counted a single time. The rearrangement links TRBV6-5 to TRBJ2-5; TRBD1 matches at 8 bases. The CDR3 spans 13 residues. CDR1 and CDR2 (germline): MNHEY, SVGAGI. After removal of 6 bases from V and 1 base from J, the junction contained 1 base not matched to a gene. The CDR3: CASRTGGQETQYF. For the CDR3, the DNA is TGTGCCAGCAGAACAGGGGGCCAAGAGACCCAGTACTTC.

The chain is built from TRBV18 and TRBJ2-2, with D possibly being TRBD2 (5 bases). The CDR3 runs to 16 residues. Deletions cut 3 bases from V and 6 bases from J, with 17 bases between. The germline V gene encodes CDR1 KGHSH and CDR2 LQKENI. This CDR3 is CASSPPSGLVSGELFF. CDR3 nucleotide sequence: TGTGCCAGCTCACCCCCGAGTGGACTTGTTTCCGGGGAGCTGTTTTTT.

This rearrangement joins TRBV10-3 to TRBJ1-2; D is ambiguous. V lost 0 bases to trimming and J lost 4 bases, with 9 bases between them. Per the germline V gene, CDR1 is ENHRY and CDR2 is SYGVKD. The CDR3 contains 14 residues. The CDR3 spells CAISESTYSYGYTF. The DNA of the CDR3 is TGTGCCATCAGTGAGTCGACGTACAGCTATGGCTACACCTTC.

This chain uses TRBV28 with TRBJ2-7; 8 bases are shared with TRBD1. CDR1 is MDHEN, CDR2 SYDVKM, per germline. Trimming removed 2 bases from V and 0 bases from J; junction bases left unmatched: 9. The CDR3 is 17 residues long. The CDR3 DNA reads TGTGCCAGCAGTTTAGGACAGGGACCAACCGTCTCCTACGAGCAGTACTTC. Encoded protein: CASSLGQGPTVSYEQYF.

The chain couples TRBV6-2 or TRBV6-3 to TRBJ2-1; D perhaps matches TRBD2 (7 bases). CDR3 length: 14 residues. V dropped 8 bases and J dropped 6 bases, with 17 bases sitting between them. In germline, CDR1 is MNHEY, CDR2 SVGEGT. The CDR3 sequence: CASRRVGGGNEQFF. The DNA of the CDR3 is TGTGCCAGCCGCCGGGTGGGAGGGGGCAATGAGCAGTTCTTC.

CDR3 DNA sequence: TGTGCCAGCGCTACTTGGGGCCAAGACAATGAGCAGTTCTTC. Protein sequence: CASATWGQDNEQFF. The V and J genes are TRBV11-2 and TRBJ2-1, with a weak D call TRBD1 (5 bases). Deletions cut 8 bases from V and 5 bases from J, with 16 bases between. Germline lookup yields CDR1 SGHAT and CDR2 FQNNGV. The CDR3 contains 14 residues.

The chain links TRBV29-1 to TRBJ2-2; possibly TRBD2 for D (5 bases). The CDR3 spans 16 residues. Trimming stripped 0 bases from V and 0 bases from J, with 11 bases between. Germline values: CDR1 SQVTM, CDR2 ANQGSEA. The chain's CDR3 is CSVEEWTRANTGELFF. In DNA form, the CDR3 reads TGCAGCGTTGAAGAATGGACTCGGGCGAACACCGGGGAGCTGTTTTTT.

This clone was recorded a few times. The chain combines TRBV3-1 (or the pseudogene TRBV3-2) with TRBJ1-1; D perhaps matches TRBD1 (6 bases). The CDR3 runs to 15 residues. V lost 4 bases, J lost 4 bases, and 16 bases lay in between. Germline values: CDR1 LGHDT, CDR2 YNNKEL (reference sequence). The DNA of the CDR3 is TGTGCCAGCAGCCGGTCCATGACAGGCCGCACTGAAGCTTTCTTT. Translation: CASSRSMTGRTEAFF.

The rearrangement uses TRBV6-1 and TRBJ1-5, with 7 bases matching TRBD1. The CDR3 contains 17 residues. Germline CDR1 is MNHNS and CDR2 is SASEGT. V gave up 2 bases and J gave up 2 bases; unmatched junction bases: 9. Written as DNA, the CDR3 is TGTGCCAGCAGTGAAATCCCCACGGGACAGCGCAATCAGCCCCAGCATTTT. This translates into CASSEIPTGQRNQPQHF.

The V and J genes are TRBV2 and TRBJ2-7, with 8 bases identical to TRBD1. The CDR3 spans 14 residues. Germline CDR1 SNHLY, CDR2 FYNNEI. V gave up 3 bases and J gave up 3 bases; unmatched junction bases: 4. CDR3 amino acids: CASSESGQVYEQYF. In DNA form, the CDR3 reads TGTGCCAGCAGTGAGTCGGGACAGGTCTACGAGCAGTACTTC. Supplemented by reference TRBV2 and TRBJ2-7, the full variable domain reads EPEVTQTPSHQVTQMGQEVILRCVPISNHLYFYWYRQILGQKVEFLVSFYNNEISEKSEIFDDQFSVERPDGSNFTLKIRSTKLEDSAMYFCASSESGQVYEQYFGPGTRLTVT.

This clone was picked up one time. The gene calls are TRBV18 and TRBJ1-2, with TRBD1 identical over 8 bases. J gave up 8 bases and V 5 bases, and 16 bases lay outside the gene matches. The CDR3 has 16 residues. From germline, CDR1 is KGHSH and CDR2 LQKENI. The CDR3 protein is CASSSGQGRRWEGYTF. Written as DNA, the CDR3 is TGTGCCAGCTCATCAGGACAGGGTCGACGGTGGGAAGGCTACACCTTC. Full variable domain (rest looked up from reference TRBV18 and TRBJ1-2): NAGVMQNPRHLVRRRGQEARLRCSPMKGHSHVYWYRQLPEEGLKFMVYLQKENIIDESGMPKERFSAEFPKEGPSILRIQQVVRGDSAAYFCASSSGQGRRWEGYTFGSGTRLTVV.